These T cell receptor beta chains were read from a single sample in a study of control samples from healthy donors and cancer patients. Here immunoSEQ multiplex PCR was the method, and the copy in TCRdb shows in-frame clones only, minus some. The sample records 100,000 or so clones, about nine tenths being singletons. Material: blood. The receptor source for this set is a woman aged 25 to 45 in good health. The CDR3 runs from the conserved cysteine through the conserved F or W. The D gene is left open where the match is weak.

j_call: TRBJ2-7
d_call: .
v_call: TRBV6-5
cdr3_aa: CASTTGGGTGYEQYF
cdr3_nt: TGTGCCAGCACCACCGGTGGGGGTACGGGGTACGAGCAGTACTTC

j_call: TRBJ1-2
d_call: .
v_call: TRBV5-1
cdr3_aa: CASSLSAHDYGYTF
cdr3_nt: TGCGCCAGCAGCTTGTCGGCTCATGACTATGGCTACACCTTC

j_call: TRBJ1-1
d_call: TRBD1
v_call: TRBV11-3
cdr3_aa: CASSLRQGAEAFF
cdr3_nt: TGTGCCAGCAGCCTACGGCAGGGGGCTGAAGCTTTCTTT

j_call: TRBJ2-2
d_call: TRBD1
v_call: TRBV3-1/TRBV3-2
cdr3_aa: CASSQVTGGYGELFF
cdr3_nt: TGTGCCAGCAGCCAAGTGACAGGGGGCTACGGGGAGCTGTTTTTT

j_call: TRBJ1-1
d_call: .
v_call: TRBV27
cdr3_aa: CASSLGSGRVAFF
cdr3_nt: TGTGCCAGCAGTTTAGGGTCTGGGAGGGTAGCTTTCTTT

j_call: TRBJ2-2
d_call: TRBD1
v_call: TRBV6-5
cdr3_aa: CASSLSQGARTGELFF
cdr3_nt: TGTGCCAGCAGTTTATCACAGGGGGCTAGAACCGGGGAGCTGTTTTTT

j_call: TRBJ1-1
d_call: .
v_call: TRBV27
cdr3_aa: CASSFRGEANTEAFF
cdr3_nt: TGTGCCAGCAGTTTCCGAGGAGAGGCGAACACTGAAGCTTTCTTT

j_call: TRBJ2-3
d_call: TRBD2
v_call: TRBV6-4
cdr3_aa: CASSDSSGGATDTQYF
cdr3_nt: TGTGCCAGCAGTGACTCTAGCGGGGGGGCCACAGATACGCAGTATTTT

j_call: TRBJ1-2
d_call: .
v_call: TRBV7-8
cdr3_aa: CASSFREGPYYGYTF
cdr3_nt: TGTGCCAGCAGCTTTAGAGAGGGTCCTTACTATGGCTACACCTTC

j_call: TRBJ2-7
d_call: .
v_call: TRBV19
cdr3_aa: CASSIAETVPTYEQYF
cdr3_nt: TGTGCCAGTAGTATAGCGGAGACAGTGCCGACCTACGAGCAGTACTTC

j_call: TRBJ2-7
d_call: .
v_call: TRBV5-1
cdr3_aa: CASSLGTDPSYEQYF
cdr3_nt: TGCGCCAGCAGCTTGGGAACAGACCCCTCCTACGAGCAGTACTTC

j_call: TRBJ1-1
d_call: .
v_call: TRBV28
cdr3_aa: CASSGQTVTEAFF
cdr3_nt: TGTGCCAGCAGCGGACAGACGGTCACTGAAGCTTTCTTT

j_call: TRBJ1-5
d_call: .
v_call: TRBV6-1
cdr3_aa: CASSESWGGDQPQHF
cdr3_nt: TGTGCCAGCAGTGAAAGCTGGGGAGGGGATCAGCCCCAGCATTTT